This TCR beta chain was captured in a study of CD8 T cells in cerebrospinal fluid in Alzheimer's disease (dated by TCRdb to 2020 to 2021). Notes on the research overall: The study used two single-cell methods, plate-based nested PCR sequencing and droplet-based sequencing, to evaluate clonal expansion of CSF T cells. Whether clonally expanded T cells were present in cerebrospinal fluid from healthy elderly individuals and from patients with neurodegenerative disease was tested. In the droplet-based CSF analysis comparing patients with controls, roughly nine healthy controls (around 11,000 cells) and roughly nine patients with MCI or Alzheimer's disease (around 9,700 cells) were included. The CSF gene-expression analysis, which included patients with Parkinson's disease, covered a total of approximately 22 samples. The research as a whole found: The overall clonality comparison included only samples with detectable clones (approximately 11 healthy, 5 MCI, 5 AD, 6 PD). When the data were pooled, 4 of 6 Alzheimer's patients but only 1 of 10 healthy subjects had a highly expanded clone, defined as one making up at least 3% of TCRs. The EBV-specific clones were neither the most highly expanded clones nor enriched among patients. The authors warned that finding EBV-specific TCRs in CSF does not prove a causal connection between EBV and Alzheimer's disease. In patients with MCI or Alzheimer's disease, the biggest CSF clone accounted for a larger percentage of TCRs than in controls.

Judged by frequency, this clonotype is medium-sized (0.01 to 0.1%); no count was given. Its antigen remains undetermined. Library prep was done by 10x single-cell sequencing. Profiling of CSF cells was done with 10X Genomics single-cell V(D)J and 5' gene-expression libraries. CSF single-cell TCR libraries were sequenced on an Illumina NextSeq550. In the source study's methods: V(D)J reads were aligned to the vdj-GRCh38 alts ensemble 2.0.0 reference and were analysed with the Cell Ranger vdj pipeline. Clonotypes were defined as cell barcodes sharing the same set of productive CDR3 nucleotide sequences. To connect clonality with transcriptional profiles, clonotype information was added to the gene-expression metadata in Seurat v3.0. CSF cells with more than 1,800 genes, more than 7,500 UMIs or more than 10% mitochondrial reads were excluded. CDR3-beta sequences were compared against VDJdb to identify TCRs with known antigen specificity. Only TCRs with complete alpha and beta chains were included in the network analysis of clone sharing, which used the R package qgraph. TCRdb reprocessed the reads, reporting each CDR3 protein sequence once and no DNA. These V and J calls derive from TCRdb rather than the authors' analysis. In this sample's table one finds over a thousand distinct CDR3 sequences. The biggest ten clones account for 7.5% to 8.5% of the sample.

Every participant was in good physical condition and had no acute infectious disease. For droplet-based sequencing, live CSF cells were sorted with a live/dead marker. To pellet immune cells, CSF obtained by lumbar puncture was centrifuged at 300g. Each CSF sample was checked for red blood cells, and any sample showing blood contamination was excluded. CSF cells were cryopreserved in freezing medium, frozen overnight at -80 °C, and then stored in liquid nitrogen. CSF samples were stored for less than six months before analysis. The clonotype comes from a human donor in good health. Sample: cerebrospinal fluid.

The CDR3: CASSLRAGVLNEQFF. The chain uses TRBV5-1 and TRBJ2-1. Looking up the germline V gene yields CDR1 SGHRS and CDR2 YFSETQ. Inclusive of the bounding cysteine and phenylalanine, the CDR3 is 15 residues long. Only the protein is on record.